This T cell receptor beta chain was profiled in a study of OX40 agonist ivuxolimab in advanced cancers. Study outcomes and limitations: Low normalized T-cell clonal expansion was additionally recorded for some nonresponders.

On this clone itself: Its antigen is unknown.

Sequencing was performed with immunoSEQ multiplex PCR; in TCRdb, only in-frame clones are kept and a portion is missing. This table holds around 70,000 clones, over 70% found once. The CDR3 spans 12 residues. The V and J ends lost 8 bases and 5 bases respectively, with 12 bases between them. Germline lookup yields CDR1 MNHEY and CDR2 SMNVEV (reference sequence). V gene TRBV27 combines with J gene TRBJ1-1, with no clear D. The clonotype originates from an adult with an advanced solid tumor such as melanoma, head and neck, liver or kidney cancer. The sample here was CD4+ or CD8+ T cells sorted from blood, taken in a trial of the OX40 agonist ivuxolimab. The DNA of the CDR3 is TGTGCCAGCGGATGGAGGGAAACTGAAGCTTTCTTT. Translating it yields CASGWRETEAFF.